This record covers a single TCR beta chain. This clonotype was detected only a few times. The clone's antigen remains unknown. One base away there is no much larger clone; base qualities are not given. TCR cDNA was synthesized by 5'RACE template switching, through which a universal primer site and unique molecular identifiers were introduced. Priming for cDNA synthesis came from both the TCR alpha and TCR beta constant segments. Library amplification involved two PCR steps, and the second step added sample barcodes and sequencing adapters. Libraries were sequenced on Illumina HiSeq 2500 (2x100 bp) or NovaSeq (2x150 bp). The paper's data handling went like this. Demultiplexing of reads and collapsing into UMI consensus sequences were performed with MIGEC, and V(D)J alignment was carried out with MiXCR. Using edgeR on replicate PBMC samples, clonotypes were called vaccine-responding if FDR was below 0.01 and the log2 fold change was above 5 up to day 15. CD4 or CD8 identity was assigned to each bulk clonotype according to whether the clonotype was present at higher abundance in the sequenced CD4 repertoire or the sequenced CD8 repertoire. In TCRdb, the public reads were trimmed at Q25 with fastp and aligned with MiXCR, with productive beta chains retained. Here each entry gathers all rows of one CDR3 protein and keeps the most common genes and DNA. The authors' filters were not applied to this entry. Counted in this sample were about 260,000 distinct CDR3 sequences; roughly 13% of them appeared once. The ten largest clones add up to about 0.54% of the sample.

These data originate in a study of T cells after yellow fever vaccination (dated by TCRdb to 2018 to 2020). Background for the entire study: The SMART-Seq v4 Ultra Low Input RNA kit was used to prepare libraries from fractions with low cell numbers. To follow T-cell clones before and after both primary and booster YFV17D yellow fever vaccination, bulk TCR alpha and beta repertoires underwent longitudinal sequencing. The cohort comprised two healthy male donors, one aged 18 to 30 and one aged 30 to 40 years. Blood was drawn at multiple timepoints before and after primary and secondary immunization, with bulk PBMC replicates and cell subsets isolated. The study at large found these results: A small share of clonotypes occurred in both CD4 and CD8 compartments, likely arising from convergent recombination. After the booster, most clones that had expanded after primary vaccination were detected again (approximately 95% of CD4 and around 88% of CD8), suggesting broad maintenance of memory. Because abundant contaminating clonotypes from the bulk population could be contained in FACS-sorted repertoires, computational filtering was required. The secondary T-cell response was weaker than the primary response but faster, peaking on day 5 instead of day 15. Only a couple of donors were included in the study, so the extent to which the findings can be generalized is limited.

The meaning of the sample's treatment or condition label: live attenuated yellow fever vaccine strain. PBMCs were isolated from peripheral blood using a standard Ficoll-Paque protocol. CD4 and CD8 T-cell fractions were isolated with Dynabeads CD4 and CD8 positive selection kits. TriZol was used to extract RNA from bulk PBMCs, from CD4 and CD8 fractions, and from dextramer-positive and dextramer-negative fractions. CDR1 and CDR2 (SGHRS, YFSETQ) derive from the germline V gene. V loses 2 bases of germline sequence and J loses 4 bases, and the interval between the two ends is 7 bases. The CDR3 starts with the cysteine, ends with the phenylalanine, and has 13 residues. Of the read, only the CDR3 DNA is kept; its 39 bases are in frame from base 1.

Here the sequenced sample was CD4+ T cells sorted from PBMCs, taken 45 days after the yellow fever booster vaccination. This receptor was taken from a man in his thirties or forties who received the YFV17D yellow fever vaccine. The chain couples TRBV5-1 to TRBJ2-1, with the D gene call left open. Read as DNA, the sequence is TGCGCCAGCAGCTTCACCCCTTACAATGAGCAGTTCTTC. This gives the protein CASSFTPYNEQFF.